This is a list of T cell receptor beta chains from one sample in a study of blood T cells in healthy people across ages. TCRdb passed the 5' RACE reads through MiXCR, listing each CDR3 protein once. The sample lists about 1.4 million distinct CDR3 sequences, around 55% occurring once. Material for sequencing was blood. The receptors stem from a young man in good health. Each CDR3 is given with its conserved first and last residue. D genes are given only for firm matches. Some rows mark clone size as missing; the rest say once, few, many or name a class of expanded clone.

D	size	V	J	length	CDR3	DNA
.	.	TRBV5-1	TRBJ1-5	15	CASSPGGNLNQPQHF	TGCGCCAGCAGCCCGGGGGGGAACCTCAATCAGCCCCAGCATTTT
.	few	TRBV21-1	TRBJ2-6	18	CASSKEGGVNSGANVLTF	TGTGCCAGCAGCAAAGAAGGGGGGGTTAACTCTGGGGCCAACGTCCTGACTTTC
TRBD1	.	TRBV12-3/TRBV12-4	TRBJ2-7	15	CASSHGTGKPYEQYF	TGTGCCAGCAGTCACGGGACAGGTAAACCCTACGAGCAGTACTTC
TRBD2	.	TRBV4-1	TRBJ2-1	18	CASTTTGVAGEGYNEQFF	TGCGCCAGCACCACGACTGGAGTAGCGGGAGAGGGTTACAATGAGCAGTTCTTC
.	.	TRBV7-2	TRBJ2-5	16	CASSLGPGAAAQTQYF	TGTGCCAGCAGCTTGGGGCCTGGGGCGGCGGCGCAGACCCAGTACTTC
.	few	TRBV27	TRBJ2-4	14	CASSQTGYGNIQYF	TGTGCCAGCAGTCAAACAGGTTACGGAAACATTCAGTACTTC
TRBD1	.	TRBV20-1	TRBJ2-6	16	CSAQTDRGPGANVLTF	TGCAGTGCTCAAACAGACAGGGGGCCTGGGGCCAACGTCCTGACTTTC
.	many	TRBV29-1	TRBJ1-1	10	CSASNTEAFF	TGCAGCGCCTCGAACACTGAAGCTTTCTTT
.	once	TRBV4-1	TRBJ1-1	15	CASSLYTGTNTEAFF	TGCGCCAGCAGCCTCTATACAGGGACCAACACTGAAGCTTTCTTT
.	.	TRBV10-3	TRBJ2-3	14	CAISEDDSTDTQYF	TGTGCCATCAGTGAGGACGACAGCACAGATACGCAGTATTTT
.	.	TRBV6-1	TRBJ2-3	14	CATQGDSYTDTQYF	TGTGCCACCCAGGGGGACTCTTACACAGATACGCAGTATTTT
.	.	TRBV4-3	TRBJ1-5	15	CASSQDSSLYQPQHF	TGCGCCAGCAGCCAAGATAGCAGTTTGTATCAGCCCCAGCATTTT
.	.	TRBV6-6	TRBJ2-1	16	CASSLTSGRVYNEQFF	TGTGCCAGCAGTCTTACCTCGGGCCGGGTCTACAATGAGCAGTTCTTC
TRBD1	.	TRBV4-1	TRBJ2-7	13	CASSKATGDEQYF	TGCGCCAGCAGCAAAGCAACAGGGGATGAGCAGTACTTC
TRBD1	.	TRBV7-9	TRBJ2-3	15	CASSFPTGVGDTQYF	TGTGCCAGCAGCTTCCCGACAGGGGTGGGAGATACGCAGTATTTT
.	.	TRBV4-2	TRBJ2-2	16	CASSEEAQAHPGELFF	TGTGCCAGCAGCGAAGAGGCGCAGGCGCATCCCGGGGAGCTGTTTTTT
TRBD1	once	TRBV29-1	TRBJ2-3	14	CSVAWTGATDTQYF	TGCAGCGTTGCCTGGACAGGGGCGACAGATACGCAGTATTTT
TRBD1	few	TRBV7-9	TRBJ1-5	14	CASSSGQGQEPQHF	TGTGCCAGCAGCTCGGGACAGGGACAGGAGCCCCAGCATTTT
.	.	TRBV6-5	TRBJ2-1	16	CASRRDASSSYNEQFF	TGTGCCAGCAGACGAGATGCCTCTAGCTCCTACAATGAGCAGTTCTTC
TRBD2	.	TRBV30	TRBJ2-7	15	CAWSGVAGATYEQYF	TGTGCCTGGAGTGGGGTAGCGGGTGCTACTTACGAGCAGTACTTC
.	.	TRBV4-1	TRBJ2-7	15	CASTFVWADSYEQYF	TGCGCCAGCACCTTCGTCTGGGCGGACTCCTACGAGCAGTACTTC
.	.	TRBV10-3	TRBJ2-5	12	CAISEVQETQYF	TGTGCCATCAGTGAGGTCCAAGAGACCCAGTACTTC
TRBD1	.	TRBV4-1	TRBJ1-2	15	CASSPGTGVDYGYTF	TGCGCCAGCAGCCCCGGGACAGGGGTGGACTATGGCTACACCTTC
.	once	TRBV5-1	TRBJ2-5	13	CASSAEGEETQYF	TGCGCCAGCAGCGCGGAGGGGGAAGAGACCCAGTACTTC
.	.	TRBV29-1	TRBJ1-5	16	CSVEDCIRTSNQPQHF	TGCAGCGTTGAAGACTGCATTCGGACGAGCAATCAGCCCCAGCATTTT
.	few	TRBV20-1	TRBJ2-3	14	CSADGQISTDTQYF	TGCAGTGCTGACGGACAGATTAGCACAGATACGCAGTATTTT
TRBD1	.	TRBV20-1	TRBJ2-2	15	CSARLDRVNTGELFF	TGCAGTGCTAGATTAGACAGGGTGAACACCGGGGAGCTGTTTTTT
.	.	TRBV20-1	TRBJ1-5	14	CSARGDSINQPQHF	TGCAGTGCTAGAGGCGACAGTATCAATCAGCCCCAGCATTTT
TRBD1	.	TRBV29-1	TRBJ1-5	13	CSVAGQGDQPQHF	TGCAGCGTTGCAGGACAGGGGGATCAGCCCCAGCATTTT
.	.	TRBV20-1	TRBJ2-2	14	CSARVRANTGELFF	TGCAGTGCTAGAGTGAGAGCGAACACCGGGGAGCTGTTTTTT
TRBD2	many	TRBV19	TRBJ2-7	19	CASSVNRDLLAGSPYEQYF	TGTGCCAGTAGTGTAAACAGGGACCTACTAGCGGGGTCACCCTACGAGCAGTACTTC
.	.	TRBV6-6	TRBJ2-7	13	CASSYRVAYEQYF	TGTGCCAGCAGTTACCGGGTAGCCTACGAGCAGTACTTC
TRBD2	once	TRBV6-1	TRBJ2-7	13	CASHLAAPYEQYF	TGTGCCAGCCATCTAGCGGCCCCCTACGAGCAGTACTTC
TRBD2	.	TRBV6-1	TRBJ2-7	15	CASSEGLAKTYEQYF	TGTGCCAGCAGCGAGGGACTAGCTAAGACCTACGAGCAGTACTTC
.	.	TRBV29-1	TRBJ2-1	13	CSGSKGGINEQFF	TGCAGCGGGTCGAAGGGGGGCATCAATGAGCAGTTCTTC
.	.	TRBV4-3	TRBJ1-6	13	CASSPVNNSPLHF	TGCGCCAGCAGCCCCGTGAACAATTCACCCCTCCACTTT
TRBD1	.	TRBV20-1	TRBJ2-1	15	CSANKQGNACNEQFF	TGCAGTGCGAACAAACAGGGGAATGCCTGCAATGAGCAGTTCTTC
.	.	TRBV4-2	TRBJ2-7	13	CASSPLHAYEQYF	TGTGCCAGCAGCCCTCTACATGCCTACGAGCAGTACTTC
.	.	TRBV24-1	TRBJ2-1	16	CATSASLGSGLNEQFF	TGTGCCACCAGTGCCTCGCTTGGGTCTGGGCTCAATGAGCAGTTCTTC
.	.	TRBV27	TRBJ1-5	13	CAGVWAVGQPQHF	TGTGCTGGTGTTTGGGCAGTAGGCCAGCCCCAGCATTTT
TRBD2	.	TRBV20-1	TRBJ2-7	14	CSGVSGGSPYEQYF	TGCAGTGGGGTTAGCGGGGGCTCCCCATACGAGCAGTACTTC
.	.	TRBV29-1	TRBJ2-2	15	CSVVSGRGDAGELFF	TGCAGCGTTGTCTCTGGGCGGGGTGACGCCGGGGAGCTGTTTTTT
TRBD2	.	TRBV5-1	TRBJ2-7	15	CASSPGVAGLYEQYF	TGCGCCAGCAGCCCCGGGGTAGCGGGACTTTACGAGCAGTACTTC
.	.	TRBV20-1	TRBJ2-5	14	CSARAPDLGETQYF	TGCAGTGCTAGGGCGCCAGACTTGGGAGAGACCCAGTACTTC
.	.	TRBV4-2	TRBJ2-3	15	CASSRTTETTDTQYF	TGTGCCAGCAGCCGGACGACTGAAACCACAGATACGCAGTATTTT
.	few	TRBV5-1	TRBJ2-4	13	CASSAPALDIQYF	TGCGCCAGCAGCGCTCCGGCTTTAGACATTCAGTACTTC
.	.	TRBV10-3	TRBJ1-1	15	CAISPSSTGNTEAFF	TGTGCCATCAGTCCCTCGTCGACGGGGAACACTGAAGCTTTCTTT
.	.	TRBV6-6	TRBJ1-1	12	CASLGDAPEAFF	TGTGCCAGTCTTGGGGATGCCCCCGAAGCTTTCTTT
.	few	TRBV7-8	TRBJ1-5	14	CASSSDSANQPQHF	TGTGCCAGCAGCTCGGACAGCGCGAATCAGCCCCAGCATTTT
TRBD2	.	TRBV29-1	TRBJ2-5	16	CSVEQFGLAGGETQYF	TGCAGCGTTGAACAGTTTGGCCTAGCGGGAGGAGAGACCCAGTACTTC
.	.	TRBV12-3/TRBV12-4	TRBJ2-1	15	CASSSRDLYYNEQFF	TGTGCCAGCAGTTCCCGGGACTTATATTACAATGAGCAGTTCTTC
.	.	TRBV2	TRBJ2-7	15	CASSAYGTPNYEQYF	TGTGCCAGCAGTGCCTACGGGACACCTAATTACGAGCAGTACTTC
TRBD1	once	TRBV7-9	TRBJ2-7	19	CASSFFREIGQGRGYEQYF	TGTGCCAGCAGCTTCTTCCGAGAAATCGGACAGGGAAGAGGTTACGAGCAGTACTTC
TRBD1	.	TRBV4-2	TRBJ2-5	14	CASSQETGQETQYF	TGTGCCAGCAGCCAAGAGACAGGGCAAGAGACCCAGTACTTC